The clone carrying this T cell receptor beta chain occurred once. What it binds is not known. Per germline, CDR1 MNHEY and CDR2 SVGAGI. The CDR3 extends over 14 amino acids. Trimming took 3 bases from V and 4 from J, leaving 12 bases between them. Assay used: immunoSEQ multiplex PCR; TCRdb lists only in-frame clones, some missing. The sample carries some 74,000 clones, approximately 88% recorded once. This sample is drawn from a study of OX40 agonist ivuxolimab in advanced cancers. Background on the study: The dose of intravenous ivuxolimab that patients received every 2 weeks ranged from 0.01 to 10 mg/kg. From roughly 20 to 85 years was the age range, with a mean of around 54 years, and 65% to 90% were male. Notes on the study in general: There were, on average, more expanded clones in CD8+ T cells than in CD4+.

This TCR came from an adult with an advanced solid tumor such as melanoma, head and neck, liver or kidney cancer. This sequence joins TRBV6-5 and TRBJ1-2; D possibly corresponds to TRBD1 (5 bases). Material: CD4+ or CD8+ T cells sorted from blood, obtained in a trial of the OX40 agonist ivuxolimab. As DNA, the CDR3 is TGTGCCAGCAGTTATTACGGAAGGGGCTATGGCTACACCTTC. The encoded protein is CASSYYGRGYGYTF.